This is a list of T cell receptor beta chains from one sample in a study of T cells after posttransplantation cyclophosphamide. Assay used: immunoSEQ multiplex PCR; TCRdb lists only in-frame clones, some missing. Listed here are more than 40,000 clones without any singletons, the top ten holding over 2%. Sequencing was performed on PBMCs. The receptors were sampled from a man aged 35-49 years in good health, CMV-negative, and a related stem cell transplant donor. The CDR3 runs from the conserved cysteine through the conserved F or W. The D gene is left open where the match is weak. The size of a clone is reported for some rows only, either as once, few or many, or as a class for expanded clones.

size: many
J: TRBJ2-3
length: 16
V: TRBV5-6
D: TRBD1
DNA: TGTGCCAGCAGCTCGGGACAGGGTACGAGGGGGGATACGCAGTATTTT
CDR3: CASSSGQGTRGDTQYF

size: many
J: TRBJ2-2
length: 16
V: TRBV7-9
D: TRBD1
DNA: TGTGCCAGCAGCCCTCGACAGGGGGCGAACACCGGGGAGCTGTTTTTT
CDR3: CASSPRQGANTGELFF

size: few
J: TRBJ2-4
length: 14
V: TRBV27
D: NA
DNA: TGTGCCAGCAGTCTAAGCCGGGAGTTCGACATTCAGTACTTC
CDR3: CASSLSREFDIQYF

size: many
J: TRBJ2-5
length: 12
V: TRBV19
D: NA
DNA: TGTGCCAGTAGGCAGAGCGGGGAGACCCAGTACTTC
CDR3: CASRQSGETQYF

size: many
J: TRBJ2-7
length: 15
V: TRBV7-8
D: TRBD1
DNA: TGTGCCAGCAGACCCCCGGACAGGGAGACCTACGAGCAGTACTTC
CDR3: CASRPPDRETYEQYF

size: many
J: TRBJ2-7
length: 13
V: TRBV14
D: TRBD1
DNA: TGTGCCAGCTCAGACAGGGGCACCTACGAGCAGTACTTC
CDR3: CASSDRGTYEQYF

size: many
J: TRBJ2-1
length: 12
V: TRBV29-1
D: NA
DNA: TGCAGCGTTCCGACAGGCCCCGGTGAGCAGTTCTTC
CDR3: CSVPTGPGEQFF

size: many
J: TRBJ2-1
length: 17
V: TRBV11-2
D: NA
DNA: TGTGCCAGCAGCTTAGTGGTCGGGAGCCCCTCCTACAATGAGCAGTTCTTC
CDR3: CASSLVVGSPSYNEQFF

size: many
J: TRBJ2-4
length: 16
V: TRBV5-1
D: TRBD2
DNA: TGCGCCAGCAGCCCTGGACTAGCGGGAGAGGGGGACATTCAGTACTTC
CDR3: CASSPGLAGEGDIQYF

size: many
J: TRBJ2-7
length: 14
V: TRBV28
D: TRBD2
DNA: TGTGCCAGCAGTCCCCGCGCTAGCGGATACGAGCAGTACTTC
CDR3: CASSPRASGYEQYF

size: many
J: TRBJ1-2
length: 11
V: TRBV30
D: TRBD1
DNA: TGTGCCTGGAGTCACGGACAGGGGAATATCTTC
CDR3: CAWSHGQGNIF

size: many
J: TRBJ2-7
length: 13
V: TRBV28
D: TRBD1
DNA: TGTGCCAGCAATCTAGGGACAGACTACGAGCAGTACTTC
CDR3: CASNLGTDYEQYF

size: many
J: TRBJ1-1
length: 16
V: TRBV6-1
D: NA
DNA: TGTGCCAGCAGTGAAAGGGGGGGGTATTTGAACACTGAAGCTTTCTTT
CDR3: CASSERGGYLNTEAFF

size: many
J: TRBJ2-7
length: 15
V: TRBV7-9
D: NA
DNA: TGTGCCAGCAGCTTAATCCCAGGGCCACCTGACGAGCAGTACTTC
CDR3: CASSLIPGPPDEQYF

size: many
J: TRBJ2-1
length: 16
V: TRBV7-3
D: TRBD2
DNA: TGTGCCAGCAGCTTTTTAGCGGGGGACTCCTACAATGAGCAGTTCTTC
CDR3: CASSFLAGDSYNEQFF

size: many
J: TRBJ2-3
length: 13
V: TRBV5-4
D: NA
DNA: TGTGCCAGCAGCCGTACTAGCACAGATACGCAGTATTTT
CDR3: CASSRTSTDTQYF

size: few
J: TRBJ2-5
length: 14
V: TRBV6-6
D: NA
DNA: TGTGCCAGCAGTTACTCGTCAGGGGCAGAGACCCAGTACTTC
CDR3: CASSYSSGAETQYF

size: many
J: TRBJ1-5
length: 13
V: TRBV7-9
D: NA
DNA: TGTGCCAGCAGCTCGGGGGGCGGGCAGCCCCAGCATTTT
CDR3: CASSSGGGQPQHF

size: many
J: TRBJ1-1
length: 13
V: TRBV6-5
D: NA
DNA: TGTGCCAGCAGTTACTCGAAGGAGACTGAAGCTTTCTTT
CDR3: CASSYSKETEAFF

size: many
J: TRBJ2-7
length: 14
V: TRBV5-4
D: NA
DNA: TGTGCCAGCAGCTTGGTACAGGGCGGCAACGAGCAGTACTTC
CDR3: CASSLVQGGNEQYF

size: many
J: TRBJ1-2
length: 15
V: TRBV18
D: NA
DNA: TGTGCCAGCTCACCACTCAGAGACAGGTCAGACCGCTACACCTTC
CDR3: CASSPLRDRSDRYTF

size: many
J: TRBJ2-1
length: 18
V: TRBV5-1
D: TRBD2
DNA: TGCGCCAGCAGCTTCTTACAACTGACTAGCGGGATGGACAATGAGCAGTTCTTC
CDR3: CASSFLQLTSGMDNEQFF

size: many
J: TRBJ2-1
length: 13
V: TRBV7-8
D: NA
DNA: TGTGCCAGCAGCCCGCTTGGGCATAATGAGCAGTTCTTC
CDR3: CASSPLGHNEQFF

size: many
J: TRBJ2-1
length: 17
V: TRBV4-2
D: NA
DNA: TGTGCCAGCAGCCTCGGAGAGTTGGGAGGTCCCCACAATGAGCAGTTCTTC
CDR3: CASSLGELGGPHNEQFF

size: many
J: TRBJ2-1
length: 16
V: TRBV18
D: NA
DNA: TGTGCCAGCTCACCATATCCAGGCCCGTCCTACAATGAGCAGTTCTTC
CDR3: CASSPYPGPSYNEQFF

size: many
J: TRBJ2-1
length: 14
V: TRBV2
D: NA
DNA: TGTGCCGGATCTCCCTCGTACCCGCCGGGGTTGGGGTTCTTC
CDR3: CAGSPSYPPGLGFF

size: NA
J: TRBJ2-7
length: 15
V: TRBV30
D: TRBD1
DNA: TGTGCCTGGGGACAGGGACGAGAGGTAGGCTACGAGCAGTACTTC
CDR3: CAWGQGREVGYEQYF

size: many
J: TRBJ2-3
length: 15
V: TRBV18
D: NA
DNA: TGTGCCAGCTCACGTACAGGTTCTTTCACAGATACGCAGTATTTT
CDR3: CASSRTGSFTDTQYF

size: NA
J: TRBJ2-5
length: 13
V: TRBV25-1
D: NA
DNA: TGTGCCAGCAGTAGGGACACTGACTTGACCCAGTACTTC
CDR3: CASSRDTDLTQYF

size: many
J: TRBJ1-4
length: 13
V: TRBV6-6
D: NA
DNA: TGTGCCATTCAACAGGGAGTTGGGGAAAAACTGTTTTTT
CDR3: CAIQQGVGEKLFF

size: many
J: TRBJ2-2
length: 12
V: TRBV12-5
D: NA
DNA: TGTGCTAGTAACAGGGTCCCCGGGGAGCTGTTTTTT
CDR3: CASNRVPGELFF

size: many
J: TRBJ1-3
length: 14
V: TRBV10-3
D: NA
DNA: TGTGCCATCAGTGAGTGGGCAGGGCGAAACACCATATATTTT
CDR3: CAISEWAGRNTIYF

size: many
J: TRBJ2-1
length: 13
V: TRBV5-1
D: NA
DNA: TGCGCCAGCAGCCCCAGACTAGACAATGAGCAGTTCTTC
CDR3: CASSPRLDNEQFF

size: many
J: TRBJ2-5
length: 14
V: TRBV5-5
D: NA
DNA: TGTGCCAGCAGCTTTCTGTCGGGAGAAGAGACCCAGTACTTC
CDR3: CASSFLSGEETQYF

size: many
J: TRBJ2-7
length: 11
V: TRBV20-1
D: NA
DNA: TGCAGTGCTAGATTGACTGGTTGGGTGTACTTC
CDR3: CSARLTGWVYF

size: many
J: TRBJ1-1
length: 15
V: TRBV19
D: TRBD1
DNA: TGTGCCAGTAGTAACGCCGGGACAGTTAACACTGAAGCTTTCTTT
CDR3: CASSNAGTVNTEAFF

size: many
J: TRBJ2-1
length: 14
V: TRBV28
D: NA
DNA: TGTGCCAGCAGTTTGGTTCAGGCCTACAATGAGCAGTTCTTC
CDR3: CASSLVQAYNEQFF

size: many
J: TRBJ2-5
length: 16
V: TRBV5-3
D: TRBD2
DNA: TGTGCCAGAAGCCGTCGGGGGATTAGCGGGTGGGAGACCCAGTACTTC
CDR3: CARSRRGISGWETQYF

size: many
J: TRBJ2-2
length: 14
V: TRBV9
D: NA
DNA: TGTGCCAGCAGCGTAGTTGCGGAAAACGGGGAGCTGTTTTTT
CDR3: CASSVVAENGELFF

size: many
J: TRBJ2-3
length: 12
V: TRBV27
D: NA
DNA: TGTGCCACCTCGGACTTCACAGATACGCAGTATTTT
CDR3: CATSDFTDTQYF

size: many
J: TRBJ2-2
length: 16
V: TRBV10-3
D: NA
DNA: TGTGCCATCACCCGAGACTCGCCAATGAACACCGGGGAGCTGTTTTTT
CDR3: CAITRDSPMNTGELFF

size: many
J: TRBJ1-4
length: 15
V: TRBV6-5
D: TRBD1
DNA: TGTGCCAGCAGTCCTTCAGGGGGCCAATATGAAAAACTGTTTTTT
CDR3: CASSPSGGQYEKLFF

size: many
J: TRBJ2-1
length: 16
V: TRBV4-1
D: TRBD2
DNA: TGCGCCAGCAGCCTCCCCTCTAGCGGGAGTGACGATGAGCAGTTCTTC
CDR3: CASSLPSSGSDDEQFF

size: many
J: TRBJ1-1
length: 16
V: TRBV5-1
D: TRBD1
DNA: TGCGCCAGCAGCCCCAAGGACAGGGGGGGGAACACTGAAGCTTTCTTT
CDR3: CASSPKDRGGNTEAFF

size: many
J: TRBJ1-5
length: 15
V: TRBV28
D: NA
DNA: TGTGCCAGCAGTTTAGCCGCCGGGTATGAGCAGCCCCAGCATTTT
CDR3: CASSLAAGYEQPQHF

size: many
J: TRBJ2-7
length: 14
V: TRBV19
D: TRBD2
DNA: TGTGCCAGTAGTGGGGAGGGACTAGCCCGCGAGCAGTACTTC
CDR3: CASSGEGLAREQYF

size: many
J: TRBJ1-1
length: 14
V: TRBV2
D: TRBD1
DNA: TGTGCCAGCAGATTTTCGGGACAGGGGGCGCCAGGTCAGTTT
CDR3: CASRFSGQGAPGQF

size: many
J: TRBJ2-5
length: 17
V: TRBV11-3
D: NA
DNA: TGTGCCAGCAGCACCATTTTGGGATTCACAGGTTTTCAGACCCAGTACTTC
CDR3: CASSTILGFTGFQTQYF

size: many
J: TRBJ1-2
length: 13
V: TRBV29-1
D: TRBD1
DNA: TGCAGCGTGAGGACAGGGAGGGCTTATGGCTACACCTTC
CDR3: CSVRTGRAYGYTF

size: many
J: TRBJ2-7
length: 13
V: TRBV19
D: NA
DNA: TGTGCCAGTAGTATTCGGCAGGGAAACGAGCAGTACTTC
CDR3: CASSIRQGNEQYF

size: many
J: TRBJ2-5
length: 15
V: TRBV6-6
D: NA
DNA: TGTGCCAGCAGTTACGAGGGATCGTACCAAGAGACCCAGTACTTC
CDR3: CASSYEGSYQETQYF

size: many
J: TRBJ2-7
length: 13
V: TRBV30
D: TRBD2
DNA: TGTGCCTCTACCAGACTAGCCGCCTACGAGCAGTACTTC
CDR3: CASTRLAAYEQYF

size: many
J: TRBJ1-1
length: 16
V: TRBV7-2
D: NA
DNA: TGTGCCAGCAGCTTAGCGCGAGGGTTATCGGGCACTGAAGCTTTCTTT
CDR3: CASSLARGLSGTEAFF

size: many
J: TRBJ2-1
length: 12
V: TRBV6-1
D: NA
DNA: TGTGCCAGCAGTGTTAGCCATAATGAGCAGTTCTTC
CDR3: CASSVSHNEQFF